This T cell receptor (beta chain) was profiled in a study of monozygotic twins with inflammatory bowel disease. Study findings and constraints: Patient repertoires may have gained variability from differing immunosuppressive treatments.

Germline CDR1 and CDR2: SGDLS and YYNGEE. The length of the CDR3 is 15 residues. Someone took an approximately 2.6 ml blood sample from each of the donors. UMIs with a 6-nucleotide sample barcode were added by template switching. TCRdb reanalyzed the 5' RACE reads, giving one entry per CDR3 protein sequence and no DNA. Its table lists a few hundred thousand distinct CDR3 sequences. In regard to this clonotype: Its antigen remains unidentified.

This sequence was found in a human donor with ulcerative colitis or Crohn's disease, or a healthy co-twin of an affected twin (not recorded which). This chain uses TRBV9 with TRBJ2-3; TCRdb's D call of TRBD1 is untestable without DNA. Material: blood. CDR3 sequence: CASSPGNGGQDTQYF.